The sequence of this T cell receptor (beta chain) was determined in a study of blood T cell repertoires in COVID-19. In the study overall: Donors in the United States, Italy and Spain gave samples during acute or convalescent COVID-19.

The CDR3 is 14 residues long. Clones were sequenced by immunoSEQ multiplex PCR, and TCRdb holds only the in-frame ones, with some missing. The top ten hold around 5.9% of the sample, which has 100,000 to 150,000 clones, roughly 72% seen once. The source is a man between 60 and 75 years old with acute or convalescent COVID-19. The chain is built from TRBV1 and TRBJ2-1; TRBD2, the table's D call, was not compared with the DNA. TRBV1 is labeled a pseudogene. Sequenced sample: peripheral blood. The CDR3 sequence: CTSSRRTPYNEQFF. The CDR3 coding sequence is TGCACCAGCAGCCGTAGAACCCCCTACAATGAGCAGTTCTTC.